The 30 T cell receptor beta chains presented below share a single source sample, sequenced in a study of blood T cell repertoires in COVID-19. Some clones are missing from TCRdb's copy, which holds only in-frame ones; the method was immunoSEQ multiplex PCR. This table has 130,000 to 150,000 clones, about 86% appearing once. Sequenced: peripheral blood. The receptor source for this set is a human donor in a cohort sampled during active COVID-19.

This chain uses TRBV19 with TRBJ2-5; tentatively, D is TRBD2 (7 bases). The CDR3 spans 14 residues. From germline, CDR1 is LNHDA and CDR2 SQIVND (reference sequence). Trimming removed 1 base at V and 5 bases at J, with 11 bases between. In nucleotides, the CDR3 is TGTGCCAGTAGTATAGTAGGGGGAGGGGAGACCCAGTACTTC. Its translation is CASSIVGGGETQYF.

The chain recombines TRBV27 with TRBJ2-7; 8 nucleotides match TRBD2. CDR3 length: 16 amino acids. Germline lookup yields CDR1 MNHEY and CDR2 SMNVEV (reference sequence). J lost 3 bases, V lost 5 bases, and 12 bases had no gene match. CDR3 sequence reads: CASSAGGDGFFYEQYF. The CDR3 DNA reads as TGTGCCAGCAGTGCGGGAGGAGATGGCTTCTTCTACGAGCAGTACTTC.

The genes are TRBV5-6 and TRBJ2-3; 9 positions agree with TRBD2. Germline CDR1 reads SGHDT; CDR2 reads YYEEEE. This CDR3 is built from 17 residues. J was trimmed by 0 bases and V by 4 bases; bases with no gene match: 9. CDR3 region: CASSLLGGRGSTDTQYF. Here the CDR3 DNA reads TGTGCCAGCAGCCTATTGGGCGGGAGGGGAAGCACAGATACGCAGTATTTT.

The chain employs TRBV7-9 and TRBJ2-1; 7 bases map to TRBD2. With 5 bases clipped from V and 2 bases from J, the junction kept 12 bases outside the gene matches. This CDR3 is built from 17 residues. The germline V gene encodes CDR1 SEHNR and CDR2 FQNEAQ (reference sequence). Here the CDR3 reads CASSPLPRSGTYNEQFF. In DNA, the CDR3 is TGTGCCAGCAGCCCGCTCCCTCGAAGCGGGACCTACAATGAGCAGTTCTTC.

The chain carries TRBV28 and TRBJ1-1, with TRBD1 identical over 11 bases. V was pared by 8 bases and J by 3 bases, with 5 bases of the junction left unmatched. The CDR3 covers 14 residues. Germline V lookup: CDR1 MDHEN, CDR2 SYDVKM. The DNA of the CDR3 is TGTGCCAGCCGGACAGGGGGCTCAGACACTGAAGCTTTCTTT. Its translation: CASRTGGSDTEAFF.

This clone has just a few counts. The rearrangement links TRBV28 to TRBJ1-2, with a weak D call TRBD1 (5 bases). V was shortened by 8 bases and J by 2 bases, with 15 bases between the two germline ends. The CDR3 totals 14 residues. Germline values: CDR1 MDHEN, CDR2 SYDVKM. The CDR3 DNA sequence: TGTGCCAGCCGAAATCCGGGGGGGAACTATGGCTACACCTTC. Translating it yields CASRNPGGNYGYTF.

This clone was found once. The V call is TRBV6-2 or TRBV6-3, the J call TRBJ2-7; 9 bases match TRBD1. Losses at the gene ends were 4 bases for V and 2 bases for J; bases not matched to a gene: 6. The CDR3 consists of 15 residues. Looked up from germline, CDR1 is MNHEY and CDR2 is SVGEGT. CDR3 region: CASSSAGTGTYEQYF. CDR3 DNA sequence: TGTGCCAGCAGTTCCGCCGGGACAGGGACCTACGAGCAGTACTTC.

The CDR3 loop reads CATSDPGGVGEQYF. In DNA form, the CDR3 reads TGTGCCACCAGTGATCCCGGAGGGGTCGGTGAGCAGTACTTC. The chain combines TRBV24-1 with TRBJ2-7; weak D call: TRBD2 (6 bases). The V end lost 3 bases, the J end lost 7 bases, and 15 bases lay between the germline ends. The CDR3 consists of 14 residues. Per the germline V gene, CDR1 is KGHDR and CDR2 is SFDVKD.

The rearrangement joins TRBV5-1 to TRBJ2-7, with D tentatively TRBD2 (6 bases). The CDR3 spans 18 residues. Germline V lookup: CDR1 SGHRS, CDR2 YFSETQ. V lost 2 bases, J lost 3 bases, and 24 bases lay in between. CDR3 nucleotide sequence: TGCGCCAGCAGCTTCGAACCGGGACTTCCCAGGCACGACTACGAGCAGTACTTC. It translates to CASSFEPGLPRHDYEQYF.

The V call is TRBV28, the J call TRBJ1-4; D is unresolved. The V gene lost 2 bases and the J gene lost 8 bases, with 15 bases spanning the gap. Germline loops: CDR1 MDHEN, CDR2 SYDVKM. CDR3 length: 15 residues. The CDR3 protein is CASSLPPYKREKLFF. The DNA of the CDR3 is TGTGCCAGCAGTTTACCGCCCTATAAACGAGAAAAACTGTTTTTT.

V usage is TRBV15 and J usage is TRBJ1-2; a possible D gene is TRBD1 (6 bases). Trimming stripped 5 bases from V and 6 bases from J, with 13 bases between. Per germline, CDR1 LNHNV and CDR2 YYDKDF (reference sequence). This CDR3 is 13 amino acids long. As DNA, the CDR3 is TGTGCCACCAGCGTATCACACAGGGATGGCTACACCTTC. Its protein product is CATSVSHRDGYTF.

This sequence joins TRBV7-9 and TRBJ2-1, with 9 bases lining up with TRBD2. CDR3 size: 15 residues. Germline trimming cut 5 bases from V and 6 bases from J; bases unmatched to any gene: 8. Germline V CDR1 and CDR2: SEHNR, FQNEAQ (reference sequence). CDR3 loop: CASSALAGPLNEQFF. The DNA of the CDR3 is TGTGCCAGCAGCGCCCTAGCGGGACCCCTCAATGAGCAGTTCTTC.

This chain links TRBV6-5 with TRBJ1-2, with a possible D match to TRBD1 (5 bases). V lost 4 bases and J 11 bases, leaving 23 bases between the germline ends. The V gene's germline CDR1 is MNHEY and CDR2 SVGAGI. CDR3 length: 15 residues. The CDR3 nucleotides read TGTGCCAGCAGTTCCTTAAGCCGCGGGGCAGAGATTTACACCTTC. Its protein product is CASSSLSRGAEIYTF.

The chain recombines TRBV15 with TRBJ2-7; 10 nucleotides agree with TRBD1. CDR3 length: 16 residues. Germline V lookup: CDR1 LNHNV, CDR2 YYDKDF (reference sequence). With V trimmed by 4 bases and J by 1 base, 7 bases remained unmatched. The CDR3 loop is CATSKAGQGPSYEQYF. The CDR3 coding sequence is TGTGCCACCAGCAAAGCGGGACAGGGGCCATCCTACGAGCAGTACTTC.

The table lists this clone with a count of one. The chain recombines TRBV11-2 with TRBJ2-1, with D tentatively TRBD1 (5 bases). The V and J ends lost 2 bases and 5 bases respectively, with 13 bases between them. The CDR3 has 15 amino acids. CDR1 and CDR2 from the germline V gene are SGHAT and FQNNGV. The CDR3 protein is CASSLRSRRDNEQFF. CDR3 in DNA: TGTGCCAGCAGCTTACGATCTCGCAGGGACAATGAGCAGTTCTTC.

This clone was counted only a few times. This chain connects TRBV7-9 to TRBJ1-5; 9 bases agree with TRBD1. Trimming removed 4 bases from V and 4 bases from J; junction bases left unmatched: 5. The CDR3 is 15 residues long. CDR1 SEHNR and CDR2 FQNEAQ come from the germline V gene (reference sequence). The CDR3 region has the DNA TGTGCCAGCAGCTCCGGGACAGGGATTAATCAGCCCCAGCATTTT. This encodes CASSSGTGINQPQHF.

The rearrangement links TRBV19 to TRBJ2-1; tentatively, D is TRBD2 (5 bases). Trimming stripped 8 bases from V and 0 bases from J, with 11 bases between. The CDR3 is made up of 14 amino acids. The germline gives CDR1 LNHDA, CDR2 SQIVND (reference sequence). The chain's CDR3 is CASCLGSSYNEQFF. The CDR3, as DNA: TGTGCCAGTTGTCTAGGGAGCTCCTACAATGAGCAGTTCTTC.

The rearrangement links TRBV19 to TRBJ2-2, with D possibly being TRBD2 (5 bases). Germline V CDR1 and CDR2: LNHDA, SQIVND (reference sequence). The V end lost 6 bases, the J end lost 5 bases, and 7 bases lay between the germline ends. There are 12 residues in the CDR3. The DNA of the CDR3 is TGTGCCAGTAGGGACTTGACCGGGGAGCTGTTTTTT. Residues: CASRDLTGELFF.

The gene calls are TRBV28 and TRBJ1-6; the match to TRBD1 covers 9 bases. Looked up from germline, CDR1 is MDHEN and CDR2 is SYDVKM. The CDR3 spans 15 residues. After removal of 3 bases from V and 9 bases from J, the junction contained 6 bases not matched to a gene. The CDR3, as DNA: TGTGCCAGCAGTTTGCCGGACAGGGGACTTTCACCCCTCCACTTT. Its protein is CASSLPDRGLSPLHF.

The rearrangement uses TRBV29-1 and TRBJ2-2; tentative D call: TRBD2 (5 bases). CDR1 is SQVTM and CDR2 is ANQGSEA in the germline V gene. The CDR3 runs 12 residues. Trimming left V 3 bases short and J 6 bases short, with 8 bases between. CDR3 coding DNA: TGCAGCGTTGAGAGGGCGTCCGGGGAGCTGTTTTTT. Protein sequence: CSVERASGELFF.

This clone was recorded only once. V is TRBV5-8 and J is TRBJ2-5, with D tentatively TRBD1 (6 bases). Germline CDR1 reads SGHTS; CDR2 reads YDEGEE. V was trimmed by 2 bases and J by 7 bases, leaving 18 bases between them. This CDR3 has 15 amino acids. The CDR3 sequence is CASSFSGTRMGTQYF. The DNA for the CDR3 is TGTGCCAGCAGCTTTTCCGGGACACGCATGGGGACCCAGTACTTC.

This chain joins TRBV12-3 or TRBV12-4 and TRBJ2-5; 10 nucleotides agree with TRBD1. The J segment lost 5 bases and the V segment lost 7 bases, leaving 4 bases of the junction unmatched. The CDR3 has 13 amino acids. CDR3 DNA sequence: TGTGCCAGCACCCAGGGACAGGGGGAGACCCAGTACTTC. Translating gives CASTQGQGETQYF.

This clone appeared once. The genes are TRBV28 and TRBJ1-1, with D tentatively TRBD1 (6 bases). This CDR3 has 11 amino acids. Trimming removed 10 bases from V and 6 bases from J, with 12 bases in between. CDR1 is MDHEN and CDR2 is SYDVKM in the germline V gene. The CDR3 DNA reads as TGTGCCACCACCCCAGGGGCTGAAGCTTTCTTT. Amino acids: CATTPGAEAFF.

In this sample, this clone turned up a few times. The chain is built from TRBV25-1 and TRBJ1-6; TRBD1 might be the D (5 bases). From germline, CDR1 is MGHDK and CDR2 SYGVNS. The CDR3 contains 14 residues. V was trimmed by 6 bases and J by 10 bases, leaving 16 bases between them. CDR3 amino acids: CASRKIGGSSPLHF. DNA for the CDR3: TGTGCCAGCAGGAAAATCGGGGGTTCCTCACCCCTCCACTTT.

This clone occurred a few times. The gene calls are TRBV7-2 and TRBJ2-5; D is unclear. Per the germline V gene, CDR1 is SGHTA and CDR2 is FQGNSA. The CDR3 contains 14 residues. V was trimmed by 0 bases and J by 0 bases, leaving 5 bases between them. CDR3 DNA sequence: TGTGCCAGCAGCTTAGCACAGCACCAAGAGACCCAGTACTTC. Translating gives CASSLAQHQETQYF.

For the CDR3, the DNA is TGTGCCAGCAGCTCCCGGGGACAGGGGGCGCGAGGCTACACCTTC. It translates to CASSSRGQGARGYTF. V and J are TRBV7-2 and TRBJ1-2; 12 bases line up with TRBD1. Trimming took 4 bases from V and 8 from J; bases not matched to a gene: 8. The CDR3 is 15 residues long. Germline V gene data show CDR1 as SGHTA and CDR2 as FQGNSA.

This chain joins TRBV19 and TRBJ2-5; TRBD1 aligns across 9 bases. The CDR3 contains 15 residues. CDR1 and CDR2 from the germline V gene are LNHDA and SQIVND (reference sequence). With V trimmed by 1 base and J by 4 bases, 4 bases remained unmatched. In nucleotides, the CDR3 is TGTGCCAGTAGTATAGGGGGACAGGGCGGAGAGACCCAGTACTTC. Translating gives CASSIGGQGGETQYF.

This chain joins TRBV24-1 and TRBJ2-1, with 11 bases fitting TRBD2. The CDR3 is 19 residues long. CDR1 KGHDR and CDR2 SFDVKD come from the germline V gene. After removal of 3 bases from V and 4 bases from J, the junction contained 13 bases not matched to a gene. Here the CDR3 reads CATSDPNHSGRAYYNEQFF. The CDR3 nucleotides read TGTGCCACCAGTGATCCAAACCATAGCGGGAGGGCCTATTACAATGAGCAGTTCTTC.

The chain is built from TRBV9 and TRBJ2-7, with D tentatively TRBD2 (6 bases). Trimming shortened V by 0 bases and J by 5 bases, and 15 bases separated the two germline ends. Germline V gene data show CDR1 as SGDLS and CDR2 as YYNGEE. This CDR3 is 15 amino acids long. CDR3 DNA sequence: TGTGCCAGCAGCGTAGTGGGACTCGACGGCGACGAGCAGTACTTC. Residues: CASSVVGLDGDEQYF.

This sequence joins TRBV28 and TRBJ1-2, with 8 nucleotides matching TRBD1. With V trimmed by 7 bases and J by 2 bases, 3 bases remained unmatched. The germline V gene encodes CDR1 MDHEN and CDR2 SYDVKM. The CDR3 runs 13 residues. CDR3 sequence reads: CASKWTGNYGYTF. In DNA form, the CDR3 reads TGTGCCAGCAAATGGACAGGGAACTATGGCTACACCTTC.